This T cell receptor (beta chain) was captured by sequencing in a study of T-cell reconstitution after alpha-beta-depleted transplantation in children (dated by TCRdb to the mid-2010s). Background on the whole study: Using TCR repertoire profiling, the study followed T-cell immune reconstitution in a quantitative way in children after TCRalphabeta/CD19-depleted allogeneic hematopoietic cell transplantation.

The CDR3 sequence holds 13 residues, the cysteine and phenylalanine included. Here the CDR3 DNA is all that survives: 39 bases in frame from base 1. At the junction V is shortened by 6 bases and J by 2 bases, with 8 bases in between. Library construction relied on PCR. The sequencer listed for this sample is Illumina HiSeq 2500. TCR libraries were prepared with molecular barcoding, using unique molecular identifiers to normalize TCRbeta repertoire quantification. The public reads were run again by TCRdb, first through fastp at Q25 and then through MiXCR, and only productive beta chains were kept. All rows with the same CDR3 protein become a single entry with the most common DNA and genes. The sample table records about 610,000 distinct CDR3 sequences; 10% to 13% of these occur just once. The top ten clonotypes cover about 4% of the sample. Concerning this clonotype itself: It lacks a known antigen. No clone much larger than this one lies a single base away; base qualities are absent.

Here the chain combines TRBV12-3 or TRBV12-4 and TRBJ2-1, with no reliable assignment of the D segment. The source material was PBMCs from the stem cell graft donor, sampled from the stem cell graft. The TCR sequence derives from a human donor who donated a stem cell graft to a child with acute myeloid leukemia. This receptor carries the CDR3 CASSREAYNEQFF. The nucleotides are TGTGCCAGCAGCCGCGAGGCCTACAATGAGCAGTTCTTC.